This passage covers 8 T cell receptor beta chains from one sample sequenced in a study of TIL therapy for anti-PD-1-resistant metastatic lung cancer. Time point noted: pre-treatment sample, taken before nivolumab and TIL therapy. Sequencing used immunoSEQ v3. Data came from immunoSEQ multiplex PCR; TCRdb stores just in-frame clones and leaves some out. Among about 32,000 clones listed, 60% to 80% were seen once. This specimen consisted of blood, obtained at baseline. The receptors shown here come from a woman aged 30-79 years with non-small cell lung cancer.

CDR3 nucleotide sequence: TGCGCCAGCTTCCCGTCGGGGGCGAACTATGGCTACACCTTC. Protein sequence: CASFPSGANYGYTF. V usage is TRBV5-1 and J usage is TRBJ1-2; TRBD1 might be the D (6 bases). The CDR3 is 14 amino acids. Germline V gene data show CDR1 as SGHRS and CDR2 as YFSETQ. Trimming cost V 7 bases and J 2 bases, with 15 bases left between them.

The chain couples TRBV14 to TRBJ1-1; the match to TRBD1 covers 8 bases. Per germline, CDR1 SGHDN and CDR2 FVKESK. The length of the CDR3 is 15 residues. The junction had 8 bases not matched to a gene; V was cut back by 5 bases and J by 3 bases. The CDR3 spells CASSSRQGFDTEAFF. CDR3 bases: TGTGCCAGCAGCAGTCGACAGGGGTTTGACACTGAAGCTTTCTTT.

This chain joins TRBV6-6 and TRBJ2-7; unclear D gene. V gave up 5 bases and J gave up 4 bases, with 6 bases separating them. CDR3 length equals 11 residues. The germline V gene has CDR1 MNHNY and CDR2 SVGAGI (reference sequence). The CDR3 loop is CASSNKYEQYF. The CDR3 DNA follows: TGTGCCAGCAGTAACAAATACGAGCAGTACTTC.

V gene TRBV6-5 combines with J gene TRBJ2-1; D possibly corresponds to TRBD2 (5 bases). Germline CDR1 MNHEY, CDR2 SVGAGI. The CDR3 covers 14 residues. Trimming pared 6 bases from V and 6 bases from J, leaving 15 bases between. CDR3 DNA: TGTGCCAGCAGCCCAACTAGGAGATTCAATGAGCAGTTCTTC. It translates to CASSPTRRFNEQFF.

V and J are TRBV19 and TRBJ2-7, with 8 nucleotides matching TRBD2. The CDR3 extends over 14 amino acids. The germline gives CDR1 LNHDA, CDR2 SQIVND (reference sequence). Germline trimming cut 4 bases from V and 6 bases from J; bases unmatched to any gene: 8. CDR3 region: CASSTRLARAEQYF. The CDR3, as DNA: TGTGCCAGTAGTACCAGACTAGCGCGAGCCGAGCAGTACTTC.

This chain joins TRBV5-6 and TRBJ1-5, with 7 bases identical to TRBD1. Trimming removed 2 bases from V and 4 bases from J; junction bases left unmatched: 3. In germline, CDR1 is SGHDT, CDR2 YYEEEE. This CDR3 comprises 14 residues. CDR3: CASSFRDSNQPQHF. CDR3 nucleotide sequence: TGTGCCAGCAGCTTCCGGGACAGTAATCAGCCCCAGCATTTT.

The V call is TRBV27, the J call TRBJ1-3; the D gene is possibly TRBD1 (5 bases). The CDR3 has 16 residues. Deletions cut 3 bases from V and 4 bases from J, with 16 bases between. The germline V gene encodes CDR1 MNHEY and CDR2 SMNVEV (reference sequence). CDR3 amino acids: CASSFSLDSLGNTIYF. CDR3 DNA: TGTGCCAGCAGTTTTTCTCTCGACAGCCTCGGAAACACCATATATTTT.

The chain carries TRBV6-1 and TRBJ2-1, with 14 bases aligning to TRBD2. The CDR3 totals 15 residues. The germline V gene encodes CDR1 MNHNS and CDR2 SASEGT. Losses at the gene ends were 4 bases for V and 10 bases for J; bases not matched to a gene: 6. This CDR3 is CASSGTSGRPSEQFF. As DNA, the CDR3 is TGTGCCAGCAGTGGGACTAGCGGGAGGCCTTCGGAGCAGTTCTTC.